A selection of T cell receptor beta chains follows, all from one sample in a study of cytomegalovirus exposure and HLA in healthy donors. The repertoire was sequenced with immunoSEQ multiplex PCR; TCRdb's copy has only in-frame clones and lacks some. The sample carries 150,000 to 200,000 clones, 60% to 85% recorded once. Sequencing was performed on PBMCs. The receptors originated from a woman in her thirties or forties in good health and CMV-seronegative. Both conserved end residues are part of each CDR3.

v_call cdr3_aa
TRBV6-5 CASSSGTGVVEQYF
TRBV7-9 CSSSLERGGRDTQYF
TRBV9 CASSEQGLAEDTQYF
TRBV29-1 CSVMGYLGPGYTF
TRBV19 CASSIPGLRGYTF
TRBV5-6 CASSRIAGGFMYQETQYF
TRBV7-2 CASSLGQASGNTIYF
TRBV19 CASSPPPSGTEAFF
TRBV10-3 CAISGGNSPLHF
TRBV28 CASSLGQGGTGELFF
TRBV7-2 CASSLKRSGGELFF
TRBV7-8 CASSLAGRTGSHQPQHF
TRBV5-4 CASRLRQGGTSNQPQHF
TRBV5-1 CASSFDPQGAADTQYF
TRBV28 CASSSGGQGINQPQHF
TRBV28 CASEDRVAKNIQYF
TRBV2 CASSVSGGGVTQYF
TRBV25-1 CASSPGTGTNIQYF
TRBV5-1 CASSLDGRSSYNSPLHF
TRBV5-1 CASSLDRQRARTIANYGYTF
TRBV7-6 CASSLRAGSNQPQHF
TRBV11-3 CASSLSGGGETQYF
TRBV7-9 CASSYRDRGYEQYF
TRBV5-6 CASSLYSPSNYGYTF
TRBV4-1 CASSQSGRGTNEKLFF
TRBV7-8 CASSIGGGQRSFF
TRBV7-3 CASSQGTGRNTEAFF
TRBV11-1 CASSPGQAVYEQYF
TRBV6-1 CASSERKLLESNQPQHF
TRBV9 CASSPRQGGQPQHF
TRBV11-2 CASSLHRSNQPQHF
TRBV4-1 CASSQGPIRAPSSDTQYF
TRBV7-9 CASSEGQGAATEAFF
TRBV9 CASSVGLAGGSQETQYF
TRBV29-1 CSVSGTGTGELFF
TRBV11-2 CASSPNTEAFF
TRBV4-1 CASSHLAGGLPYNEQFF
TRBV6-5 CASSSTGGSEAFF
TRBV2 CASSTQGATGELFF
TRBV4-2 CASSQGSAGANTDTQYF
TRBV19 CASKDSPGRSPGYTF
TRBV7-7 CASSPRPGVQQYF
TRBV19 CASSIGGRGAYQPQHF
TRBV6-1 CASRPSTGNTIYF
TRBV5-1 CASTAVSGGETQYF
TRBV16 CASSPNQGTPLSSPLHF
TRBV7-9 CASSLARQGAYEQYF
TRBV5-1 CASAGEGTQYF
TRBV5-4 CASSGDRGILIGEQYF
TRBV5-1 CASSLALAGGLRRETQYF
TRBV5-1 CASSLEASGGAADTQYF
TRBV6-5 CASSYEPRGNYGYTF